This T cell receptor beta chain was recovered during a study of blood T cells in healthy people across ages. The CDR3 loop spans 17 amino acids. V dropped 0 bases and J dropped 0 bases, with 14 bases sitting between them. Germline V gives CDR1 LNHNV, CDR2 YYDKDF (reference sequence). The second PCR ran 7 to 11 cycles with a sample-barcoded 5' primer and J-beta primers. At least 3 million CDR3-containing paired-end reads were obtained per sample. TCRdb ran MiXCR on the 5' RACE reads and lists one entry per CDR3 protein. The sample shows under 1 million distinct CDR3 sequences, about 42% of them seen only once. Every participating donor contributed 8.5 to 10 milliliters of peripheral blood through a draw. Isolation recovered at least 6 million PBMCs from every sample.

This chain connects TRBV15 to TRBJ2-5; D gene uncertain. The clonotype comes from a man between 60 and 75 years old in good health. Sample: blood. CDR3 sequence (DNA): TGTGCCACCAGCAGAGATTTTGAGGCCCGGTACCAAGAGACCCAGTACTTC. It codes for CATSRDFEARYQETQYF.